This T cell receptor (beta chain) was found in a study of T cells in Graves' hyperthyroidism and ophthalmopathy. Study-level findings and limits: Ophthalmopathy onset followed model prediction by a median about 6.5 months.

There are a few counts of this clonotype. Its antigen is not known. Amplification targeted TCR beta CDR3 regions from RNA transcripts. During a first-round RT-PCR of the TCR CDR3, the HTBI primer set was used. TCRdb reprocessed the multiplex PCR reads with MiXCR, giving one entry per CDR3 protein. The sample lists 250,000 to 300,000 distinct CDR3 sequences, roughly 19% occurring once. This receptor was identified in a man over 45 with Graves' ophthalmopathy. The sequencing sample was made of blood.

DNA for the CDR3: TGTGCCAGCAGTAGGGACGTCACCGGCAAGGGTGAGCAGTTCTTC. Translating gives CASSRDVTGKGEQFF. The V call is TRBV6-1, the J call TRBJ2-1, with D perhaps matching TRBD1 or TRBD2 (5 bases each). The V gene lost 5 bases and the J gene lost 9 bases, with 20 bases spanning the gap. The V gene's germline CDR1 is MNHNS and CDR2 SASEGT. CDR3 length: 15 amino acids.